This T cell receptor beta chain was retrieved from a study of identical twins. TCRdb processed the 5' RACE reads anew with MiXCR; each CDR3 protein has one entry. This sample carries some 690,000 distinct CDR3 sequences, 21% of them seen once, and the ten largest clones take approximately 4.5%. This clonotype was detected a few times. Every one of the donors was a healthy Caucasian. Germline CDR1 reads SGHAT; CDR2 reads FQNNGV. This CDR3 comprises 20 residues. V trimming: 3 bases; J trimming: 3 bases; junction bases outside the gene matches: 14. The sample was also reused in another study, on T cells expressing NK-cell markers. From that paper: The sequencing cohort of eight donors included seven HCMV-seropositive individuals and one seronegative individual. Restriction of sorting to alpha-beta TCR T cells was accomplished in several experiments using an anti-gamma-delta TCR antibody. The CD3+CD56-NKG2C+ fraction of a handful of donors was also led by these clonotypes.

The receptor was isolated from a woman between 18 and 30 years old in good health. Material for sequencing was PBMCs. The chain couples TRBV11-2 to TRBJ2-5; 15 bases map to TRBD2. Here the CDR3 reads CASSFGLAGGPGRLEETQYF. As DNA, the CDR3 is TGTGCCAGCAGCTTCGGACTAGCGGGAGGGCCGGGGCGGCTCGAAGAGACCCAGTACTTC.